This is a list of T cell receptor beta chains from one sample in a study of cytomegalovirus exposure and HLA in healthy donors. Method: immunoSEQ multiplex PCR; TCRdb's copy keeps in-frame clones and lacks some. The repertoire includes about 130,000 clones, approximately 80% of them detected once, and around 4% sits in the top ten. The material sequenced was PBMCs. These receptors all stem from a male donor in good health and CMV-seropositive. The CDR3 runs from the conserved cysteine through the conserved F or W. Each record gives: D gene, V gene, clone size, J gene, CDR3 DNA, CDR3 protein. D genes are given only for firm matches. For some rows the clone size is stated as once, few or many, or as a class when expanded; others skip it.

TRBD2,TRBV6-5,NA,TRBJ2-3,TGTGCCAGCAGTTACTCAACTAGCGGGAGCACAGATACGCAGTATTTT,CASSYSTSGSTDTQYF
TRBD1,TRBV5-1,few,TRBJ1-1,TGCGCCAGCAGTTTTCTTACAGGGGCGGGGAACACTGAAGCTTTCTTT,CASSFLTGAGNTEAFF
NA,TRBV13,NA,TRBJ2-1,TGTGCCAGCAGTTGGGACACTGGCGATGAGCAGTTCTTC,CASSWDTGDEQFF
NA,TRBV18,NA,TRBJ2-4,TGTGCCAGCTCACCACCTGGTGGTCAAGGGGACAAAAACATTCAGTACTTC,CASSPPGGQGDKNIQYF
TRBD1,TRBV29-1,NA,TRBJ1-2,TGCAGCGTTGTTGGGGACAGAGAAACTAACTATGGCTACACCTTC,CSVVGDRETNYGYTF
NA,TRBV7-9,once,TRBJ2-3,TGTGCCAGCAGGCTTGCGGATACGCAGTATTTT,CASRLADTQYF
NA,TRBV6-4,medium-sized,TRBJ2-6,TGTGCCAGCAGTCCGGGACAAAGCTCTGGGGCCAACGTCCTGACTTTC,CASSPGQSSGANVLTF
NA,TRBV7-8,NA,TRBJ2-1,TGTGCCAGCAAGGGCCCTGCAGGTAGCGAGACCTACAATGAGCAGTTCTTC,CASKGPAGSETYNEQFF
NA,TRBV19,NA,TRBJ1-5,TGTGCCAGTAGCATTCAGGGGTGGTGGGGCGATCAGCCCCAGCATTTT,CASSIQGWWGDQPQHF
TRBD1,TRBV2,NA,TRBJ1-5,TGTGCCAGCACCCGGGACAGGGGGAATCAGCCCCAGCATTTT,CASTRDRGNQPQHF
NA,TRBV5-4,NA,TRBJ2-2,TGTGCCAGCGCTGCGGGACAGCACACCGGGGAGCTGTTTTTT,CASAAGQHTGELFF
NA,TRBV6-5,NA,TRBJ1-5,TGTGCCAGCAGTTCGGGCTGGAGGCAGCCCCAGCATTTT,CASSSGWRQPQHF
NA,TRBV7-9,NA,TRBJ2-1,TGTGCCAGCAGCGGGACAAATACGAATGAGCAGTTCTTC,CASSGTNTNEQFF
NA,TRBV30,NA,TRBJ2-1,TGTGCCTGGTTGGGACAAGGCGTTAAGCAGTTCTTC,CAWLGQGVKQFF
TRBD2,TRBV2,NA,TRBJ2-1,TGTGCCAGCCGGTTCAGAAGAGCTAGCGGGGGGAGGGGTGAGCAGTTCTTC,CASRFRRASGGRGEQFF
NA,TRBV4-1,NA,TRBJ1-1,TGCGCCAGCAGCCAAGAACCTTCGACAGTAGACACTGAAGCTTTCTTT,CASSQEPSTVDTEAFF